These 2 T cell receptor beta chains were all obtained from the same sample, sequenced in a study of blood T cell repertoires in COVID-19 (dated by TCRdb to about 2020). Libraries were constructed by the immunoSEQ multiplex PCR assay. Imported from immuneACCESS, the table was reduced by TCRdb to in-frame sequences with V and J called. These copies leave out some clones; in studies compared against another copy, an unresolved V gene accounts for under half, and the cause of the remainder is not known. This sample lists about 670,000 clones; about 90% were detected once. The ten largest account for roughly 0.26% of the sample. Sequenced sample: peripheral blood. Every receptor here comes from a young woman with acute or convalescent COVID-19.

The chain combines TRBV6-5 with TRBJ1-4; D remains unclear. In germline, CDR1 is MNHEY, CDR2 SVGAGI. Trimming stripped 6 bases from V and 3 bases from J, with 14 bases between. The CDR3 runs to 15 residues. The CDR3 sequence: CASSVRGRPNEKLFF. CDR3 bases: TGTGCCAGCAGCGTTCGAGGGAGGCCTAATGAAAAACTGTTTTTT.

The chain has TRBV28 and TRBJ1-1; 11 bases match TRBD1. With 3 bases clipped from V and 5 bases from J, the junction kept 2 bases outside the gene matches. Germline CDR1 and CDR2: MDHEN and SYDVKM. This CDR3 has 14 residues. CDR3 residues: CASSFGTGGTEAFF. DNA of the CDR3: TGTGCCAGCAGTTTCGGGACAGGGGGTACTGAAGCTTTCTTT.